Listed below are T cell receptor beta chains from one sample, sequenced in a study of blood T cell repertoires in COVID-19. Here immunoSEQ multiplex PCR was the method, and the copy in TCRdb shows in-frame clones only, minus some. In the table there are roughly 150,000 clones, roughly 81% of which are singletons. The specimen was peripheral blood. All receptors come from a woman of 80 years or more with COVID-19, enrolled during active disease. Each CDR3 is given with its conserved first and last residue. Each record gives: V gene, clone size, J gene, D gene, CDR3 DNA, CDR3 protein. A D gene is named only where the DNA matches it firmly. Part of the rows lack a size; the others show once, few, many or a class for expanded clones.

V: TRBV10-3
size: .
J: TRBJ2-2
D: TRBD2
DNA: TGTGCCATCAGTGCGAGCGGGAGGAGGGACGGGGAGCTGTTTTTT
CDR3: CAISASGRRDGELFF

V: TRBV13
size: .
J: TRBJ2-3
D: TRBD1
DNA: TGTGCCAGCAGTTCCCCCTTTCCGGGACAGGGCTCAGATACGCAGTATTTT
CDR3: CASSSPFPGQGSDTQYF

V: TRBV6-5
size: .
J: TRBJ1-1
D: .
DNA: TGTGCCAGCAGTTACTCGACAGCGAACACTGAAGCTTTCTTT
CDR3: CASSYSTANTEAFF

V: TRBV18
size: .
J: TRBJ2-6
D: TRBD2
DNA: TGTGCCAGCTCCCCCGGGGGGGACGCCAACGTCCTGACTTTC
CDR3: CASSPGGDANVLTF

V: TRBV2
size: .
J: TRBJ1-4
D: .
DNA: TGTGCCAGCACCCAAGCCCGTGTGCCGGGGGAAAAACTGTTTTTT
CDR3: CASTQARVPGEKLFF

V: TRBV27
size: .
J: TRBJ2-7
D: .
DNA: TGTGCCAGCAGCCCACCCGGGACATACTACGAGCAGTACTTC
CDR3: CASSPPGTYYEQYF

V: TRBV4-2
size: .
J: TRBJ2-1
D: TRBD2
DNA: TGTGCCAGCAGCCAAGATGGATCGTTAGCGGGAGGGCCTTACAATGAGCAGTTCTTC
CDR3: CASSQDGSLAGGPYNEQFF

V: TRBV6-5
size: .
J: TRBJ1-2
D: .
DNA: TGTGCCAGCAGTTACGATGGCTGGAACTATGGCTACACCTTC
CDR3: CASSYDGWNYGYTF

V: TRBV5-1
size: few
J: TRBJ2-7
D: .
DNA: TGCGCCAGCAGCTTGACTATTTGGGGAGATTCCTACGAGCAGTACTTC
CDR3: CASSLTIWGDSYEQYF

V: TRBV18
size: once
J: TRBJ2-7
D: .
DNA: TGTGCCAGCTCGCTGATCGAAGTGTACCTTGACTCCGAGCAGTACTTC
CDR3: CASSLIEVYLDSEQYF

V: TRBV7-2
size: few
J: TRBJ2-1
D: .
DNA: TGTGCCAGCAGCTTAGGAGGACAGAGTTACAATGAGCAGTTCTTC
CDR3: CASSLGGQSYNEQFF

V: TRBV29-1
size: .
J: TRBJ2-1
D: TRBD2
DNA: TGCAGCGTTGACACGCTAGCGGGGGTTAACTCCTACAATGAGCAGTTCTTC
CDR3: CSVDTLAGVNSYNEQFF

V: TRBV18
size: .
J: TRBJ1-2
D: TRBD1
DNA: TGTGCCAGCTCACCAAAACCCGGGACAGATTATGGCTACACCTTC
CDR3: CASSPKPGTDYGYTF

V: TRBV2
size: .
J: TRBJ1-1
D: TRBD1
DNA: TGTGCCAGCAGTGAATCCAGGGGGACTGAAGCTTTCTTT
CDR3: CASSESRGTEAFF

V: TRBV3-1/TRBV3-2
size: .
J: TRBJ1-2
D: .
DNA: TGTGCCAGCAGCCAAGATTGGACATCGAACTATGGCTACACCTTC
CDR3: CASSQDWTSNYGYTF

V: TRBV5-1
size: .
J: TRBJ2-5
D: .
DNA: TGCGCCAGCAGCGGACTCCAGGGGCCACAAAAGACCCAGTACTTC
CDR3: CASSGLQGPQKTQYF

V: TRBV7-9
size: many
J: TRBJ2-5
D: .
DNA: TGTGCCAGCAGTGGTGGCGGGGTAGAGACCCAGTACTTC
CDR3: CASSGGGVETQYF

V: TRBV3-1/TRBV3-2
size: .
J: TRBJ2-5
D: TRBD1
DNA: TGTGCCAGCAGCGGGAGAGCAGGACAGGCTTATGACCAGTACTTC
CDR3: CASSGRAGQAYDQYF

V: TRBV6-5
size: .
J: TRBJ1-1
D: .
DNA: TGTGCCAGCAGTTACTCGATTCCCCGGGATACCACTGAAGCTTTCTTT
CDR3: CASSYSIPRDTTEAFF

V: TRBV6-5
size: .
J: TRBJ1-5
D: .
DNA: TGTGCCAGCAGTCCCCGGGACACAGATCAGCCCCAGCATTTT
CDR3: CASSPRDTDQPQHF

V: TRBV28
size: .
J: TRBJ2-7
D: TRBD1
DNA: TGTGCCAGCAGTTTAACCCTCCGGACAGGGGAATCCGGATCGTACGAGCAGTACTTC
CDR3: CASSLTLRTGESGSYEQYF

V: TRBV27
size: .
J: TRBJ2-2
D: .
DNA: TGTGCCAGCAGTTCCCGACAGACCGGGGAGCTGTTTTTT
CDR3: CASSSRQTGELFF

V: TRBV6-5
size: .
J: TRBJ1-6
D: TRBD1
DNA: TGTGCCAGCAGTTACTCAGGGCAGGGGGGATCACCCCTCCACTTT
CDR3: CASSYSGQGGSPLHF

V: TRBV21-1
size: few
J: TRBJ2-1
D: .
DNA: TGTGCCAGCAACAAACCCCCGGGACTAGCGGGAGACTATGAGCAGTTCTTC
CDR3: CASNKPPGLAGDYEQFF

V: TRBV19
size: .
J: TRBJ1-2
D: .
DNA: TGTGCCAGTGTCTCTGGCTACACCTTC
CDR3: CASVSGYTF

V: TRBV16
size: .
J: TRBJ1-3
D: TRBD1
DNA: TGTGCCAGCAGAAGCCGGGACAGGACTAAATACTCTGGAAACACCATATATTTT
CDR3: CASRSRDRTKYSGNTIYF

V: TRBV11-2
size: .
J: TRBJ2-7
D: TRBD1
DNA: TGTGCCAGCAGCTTTACGACAGGGGGCGAGCAGTACTTC
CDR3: CASSFTTGGEQYF

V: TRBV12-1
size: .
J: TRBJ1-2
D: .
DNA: TGTGCCAGCAGCTTTTCGGACAGGGTTGAGTATGGCTACACCTTC
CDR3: CASSFSDRVEYGYTF

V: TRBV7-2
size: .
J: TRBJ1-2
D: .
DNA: TGTGCCAGCAGCCCGGGACTTCGCCTCTTCTATGGCTACACCTTC
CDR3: CASSPGLRLFYGYTF

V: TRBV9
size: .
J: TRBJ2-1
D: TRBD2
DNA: TGTGCCAGCAGCGTAGGGCCCGGGACTAGTGCTTACAATGAGCAGTTCTTC
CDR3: CASSVGPGTSAYNEQFF

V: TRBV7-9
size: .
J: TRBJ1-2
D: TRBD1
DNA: TGTGCCAGCAGCAAACAAACAGGGGGTGGAGGCTACACCTTC
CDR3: CASSKQTGGGGYTF

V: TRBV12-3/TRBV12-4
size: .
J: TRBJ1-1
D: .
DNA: TGTGCCAGCAGTTTACTACTGAACACTGAAGCTTTCTTT
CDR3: CASSLLLNTEAFF

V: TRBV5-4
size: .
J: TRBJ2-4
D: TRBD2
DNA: TGTGCCAGCAGCTTGCTCGGGACTAGCGGTTCCAAAAACATTCAGTACTTC
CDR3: CASSLLGTSGSKNIQYF

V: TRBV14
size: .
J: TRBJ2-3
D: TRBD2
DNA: TGTGCCAGCAGCCGTGGGACTATACGCACAGATACGCAGTATTTT
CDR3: CASSRGTIRTDTQYF

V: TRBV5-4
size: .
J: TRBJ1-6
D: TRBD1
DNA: TGTGCCAGCCGGGACAGGGGGCGGAATTCACCCCTCCACTTT
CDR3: CASRDRGRNSPLHF

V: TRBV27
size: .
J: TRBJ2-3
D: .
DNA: TGTGCCAGCAGTTTTCGAGGCACAGATACGCAGTATTTT
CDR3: CASSFRGTDTQYF

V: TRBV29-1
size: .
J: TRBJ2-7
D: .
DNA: TGCAGCGTTGAAGCGGCGGACTACGAGCAGTACTTC
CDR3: CSVEAADYEQYF

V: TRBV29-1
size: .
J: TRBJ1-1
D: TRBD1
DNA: TGCAGCGTCGGGACAGGGGGCCTGAACACTGAAGCTTTCTTT
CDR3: CSVGTGGLNTEAFF

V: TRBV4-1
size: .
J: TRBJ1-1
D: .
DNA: TGCGCCAGCAGCCAAGAGATGAGCCGCCGCACTGAAGCTTTCTTT
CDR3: CASSQEMSRRTEAFF

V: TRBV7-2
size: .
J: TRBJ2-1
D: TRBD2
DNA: TGTGCCAGCAGCTTAGAACTAGCGGGAGGTAATGAGCAGTTCTTC
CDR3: CASSLELAGGNEQFF

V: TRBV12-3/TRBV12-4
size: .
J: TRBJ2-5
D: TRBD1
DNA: TGTGCCAGCAGCCGGACAGGGACCGAGACCCAGTACTTC
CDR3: CASSRTGTETQYF

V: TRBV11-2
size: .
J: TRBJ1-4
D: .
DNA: TGTGCCAGCAGCTCCCGGGACATACCGCATGAAAAACTGTTTTTT
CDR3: CASSSRDIPHEKLFF